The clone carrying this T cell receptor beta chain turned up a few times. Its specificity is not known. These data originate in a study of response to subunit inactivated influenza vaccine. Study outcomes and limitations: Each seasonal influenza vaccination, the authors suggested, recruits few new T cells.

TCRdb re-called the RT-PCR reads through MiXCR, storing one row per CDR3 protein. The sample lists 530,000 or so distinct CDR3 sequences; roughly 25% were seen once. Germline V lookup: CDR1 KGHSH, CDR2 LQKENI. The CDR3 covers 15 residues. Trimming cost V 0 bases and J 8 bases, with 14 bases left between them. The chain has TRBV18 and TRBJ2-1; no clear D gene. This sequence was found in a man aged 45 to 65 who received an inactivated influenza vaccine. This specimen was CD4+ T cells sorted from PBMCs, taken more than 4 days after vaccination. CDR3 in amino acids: CASSPPSQSVDEQFF. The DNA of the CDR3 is TGTGCCAGCTCACCACCAAGTCAGAGCGTTGATGAGCAGTTCTTC.